This TCR beta chain was sequenced for a study of blood T cell repertoires in COVID-19 (dated by TCRdb to 2020 to 2022). Regarding the study in general: Collaborator samples came from the United States, Italy and Spain and covered acute and convalescent phases of COVID-19. Subjects who had been exposed to COVID-19, were actively infected with it, or had recovered from it provided the deeply sampled blood TCRbeta repertoires that made up the dataset. Where available, HLA class I and class II types were taken from metadata supplied by the sample provider and were not determined by assay-based typing. Samples were obtained from the ongoing ImmuneRACE study (first 160 participants) and from some 1,200 subjects provided by 6 global collaborators. The repertoires were made available in a free public database intended to serve as a resource for research on the immune response to SARS-CoV-2. The material from the prospective study consisted of cDNA or gDNA derived from T cells, B-cell-depleted T cells, or PBMCs. The sample metadata nearly always contained a de-identified subject ID, COVID-19 status, age in years and sex. Here is what the overall study found, with its caveats: Clinical and demographic metadata were provided uncurated, with the amount varying by source and participant.

The immunoSEQ Assay, a bias-controlled multiplex PCR, was used to amplify TCRbeta CDR3 regions from genomic DNA. For the original study's pipeline: Nucleated cell counts per sample were estimated from amplification of reference gene primers within the assay. Sequence reads were collapsed and filtered to measure the absolute abundance of every unique TCRbeta CDR3 rearrangement. For each sample, productive Simpson clonality was calculated as the square root of Simpson's diversity index over productive rearrangements. What TCRdb holds here is the immuneACCESS table cut down to in-frame rearrangements. Part of the clones is not present; checked against another copy, under half of the missing clones reflect an unresolved V gene, and the others are unexplained. From that table come the V and J calls and clone size; the DNA was used to work out D and trimming. Recorded for this sample are roughly 200,000 clones; more than 65% of them occurred a single time. Clones ranked in the top ten supply less than 15% of the sample.

On this clone: The clone's antigen remains unknown. No much larger clone exists at a distance of one base, and base qualities are not known.

Each collaborating institution followed its own protocols to collect whole blood in K2EDTA tubes. Collaborator samples were shipped for TCRbeta analysis as frozen whole blood, isolated PBMCs, or DNA extracted from either sample type. V and J lose 5 bases and 5 bases, and a span of 10 bases separates them. The CDR3 covers 13 residues, taking in both the cysteine and the phenylalanine. The DNA shown is the 39-base CDR3, in frame from base 1. The germline V gene supplies CDR1 SGHTA and CDR2 FQGNSA. In this chain, TRBV7-2 is recombined with TRBJ1-5, with the D gene not clear enough to name. The TCR originated in a human donor in a cohort sampled during active COVID-19. The specimen was peripheral blood. Here the CDR3 is given as CASSHGRDQPQHF. The DNA reads as follows: TGTGCCAGCAGCCACGGGAGGGATCAGCCCCAGCATTTT.